One sample yielded the 5 T cell receptor beta chains listed below, sequenced in a study of blood T cell repertoires in COVID-19. Generated by immunoSEQ multiplex PCR, the TCRdb table keeps only in-frame clones and is missing some. The table has 330,000 or so clones, 80% to 90% seen once. Sample: peripheral blood. The source of these receptors is a man between 25 and 39 years old with COVID-19, enrolled during active disease.

CDR3 in amino acids: CASSPHSGQGRWETQYF. The CDR3 nucleotides are TGTGCCAGCAGTCCGCACTCCGGACAGGGGAGGTGGGAGACCCAGTACTTC. V gene TRBV25-1 combines with J gene TRBJ2-5; TRBD1 aligns across 9 bases. This CDR3 spans 17 amino acids. The J segment lost 5 bases and the V segment lost 5 bases, leaving 15 bases of the junction unmatched. Germline-derived CDR1 and CDR2 are MGHDK and SYGVNS.

The rearrangement joins TRBV2 to TRBJ1-2; D call uncertain. CDR1 is SNHLY, CDR2 FYNNEI, per germline. Trimming took off 1 base at V and 3 bases at J, with 6 bases between the two ends. The CDR3 extends over 13 amino acids. CDR3 amino acids: CASSEGGYYGYTF. CDR3 nucleotides: TGTGCCAGCAGTGAAGGCGGATACTATGGCTACACCTTC. Using reference TRBV2 and TRBJ1-2 for the parts outside the CDR3, the full variable domain is EPEVTQTPSHQVTQMGQEVILRCVPISNHLYFYWYRQILGQKVEFLVSFYNNEISEKSEIFDDQFSVERPDGSNFTLKIRSTKLEDSAMYFCASSEGGYYGYTFGSGTRLTVV.

The gene calls are TRBV2 and TRBJ2-7; D is perhaps TRBD2 (6 bases). Trimming pared 6 bases from V and 4 bases from J, leaving 13 bases between. Germline V gene lookup returns CDR1 SNHLY and CDR2 FYNNEI. This CDR3 contains 13 residues. CDR3 residues: CASSRDLRYEQYF. CDR3 nucleotide sequence: TGTGCCAGCAGCCGGGACTTAAGGTACGAGCAGTACTTC.

V and J are TRBV12-5 and TRBJ1-5; no definite D call. The germline V gene has CDR1 LGHNT and CDR2 FRNRAP. There are 12 residues in the CDR3. V lost 6 bases and J 8 bases, leaving 11 bases between the germline ends. The CDR3 loop reads CASGPREEPQHF. CDR3 DNA: TGTGCTAGTGGCCCTCGCGAGGAGCCCCAGCATTTT.

V and J are TRBV28 and TRBJ2-7; D may be TRBD2 (6 bases). Trimming left V 6 bases short and J 0 bases short, with 21 bases between. The CDR3 is 17 amino acids. CDR1 is MDHEN and CDR2 is SYDVKM in the germline V gene. The CDR3 protein is CASSSHDWTKSSYEQYF. For the CDR3, the DNA is TGTGCCAGCAGCTCGCACGATTGGACTAAGAGCTCCTACGAGCAGTACTTC.